The clone carrying this T cell receptor beta chain was found many times. Between the trimmed V and J ends, which lost 1 base and 7 bases, there was a span of 5 bases. This CDR3 has 12 residues. CDR1 and CDR2 (germline): SGHTA, FQGNSA. The data were taken from a study of breast tumors, draining lymph nodes, adjacent tissues. Using its own MiXCR run on the multiplex PCR reads, TCRdb lists one record per CDR3 protein. The sample carries approximately 90,000 distinct CDR3 sequences, approximately 28% recorded once. Breast cancer patients provided tissue from their axillary draining lymph nodes. This receptor was taken from a female donor with breast cancer. Some clones in this sample may be carry-over from other donors' samples. Sequenced input: axillary lymph node tissue. The chain has TRBV7-2 and TRBJ2-1; D unclear. The CDR3 spells CASSLVGNEQFF. The CDR3 DNA reads TGTGCCAGCAGCTTAGTGGGAAATGAGCAGTTCTTC. Full variable domain (rest looked up from reference TRBV7-2 and TRBJ2-1): GAGVSQSPSNKVTEKGKDVELRCDPISGHTALYWYRQSLGQGLEFLIYFQGNSAPDKSGLPSDRFSAERTGGSVSTLTIQRTQQEDSAVYLCASSLVGNEQFFGPGTRLTVL.